The sequence of this T cell receptor beta chain was determined in a study of neoadjuvant anti-PD-1 for oral cavity cancer (dated by TCRdb to the early 2020s). With respect to the entire study: Three to four biweekly doses of nivolumab at 3 mg/kg were mostly administered to patients before curative-intent surgical resection. A fourth nivolumab dose was given around day 43 to patients without progression, and definitive surgical resection was performed in those patients on days 50-56. There were 12 patients in the parent correlative cohort, and the response rate was less than 40%. Patients with complete response, partial response or stable disease by RECIST 1.1 were defined as responders, whereas patients with progression were defined as non-responders.

PBMC libraries used mostly about 0.5 ug of input genomic DNA for deep sequencing, with six replicates per sample. TCRbeta libraries were prepared with the immunoSEQ hsTCRbeta kit according to the manufacturer's instructions. The completed libraries were mixed into a single pool at 3 nM, then sequenced with an Illumina NovaSeq 6000 S4 flow cell. As for the authors' bioinformatics: The immunoSEQ Analyzer was used for raw data preprocessing and quality control. The analysis was limited to productive rearrangements, and each clonotype was defined by a unique CDR3 amino acid sequence. Repertoire clonality was estimated as the Gini-Simpson index, which was computed with the R package tcR. Gini indices were compared with Student's t test, and associations with tumor size change were assessed by Pearson correlation. As stored in TCRdb, this immuneACCESS dataset retains in-frame rearrangements with V and J assigned. A fraction of the clones does not appear; measured against another copy, unresolved V genes explain less than half of the discrepancy, and the remainder lacks a known reason. V, J and clone size derive from that table, while D and trimming were established from the DNA sequence. The sample yields 15,000 or so clones; approximately 73% were counted once. The ten largest clonotypes hold around 2.4% of the sample.

The time point label, read with the paper, signifies: after neoadjuvant nivolumab, at surgical resection. Patients were newly diagnosed with stage II-IVA oral cavity squamous cell carcinoma and had received no prior systemic or radiation treatment. The cohort was composed of patients with HPV-negative, locally advanced oral cavity squamous cell carcinoma. Peripheral blood mononuclear cells were analyzed directly, without maintenance or expansion in culture. Samples were obtained from a longitudinal correlative study of a single-arm phase II trial of neoadjuvant nivolumab in oral cavity squamous cell carcinoma. Subject-matched pre- and post-treatment PBMCs and tumors from three responders and three non-responders underwent genomic DNA-based TCRbeta sequencing. Peripheral blood mononuclear cells were drawn once before nivolumab treatment and a second time after treatment, when surgery took place. The Maxwell RSC DNA from Cells kit was used to extract genomic DNA from PBMCs.

Regarding this clone: It has no known antigen specificity. No base qualities exist here, and no much larger clone lies one base off it.

General findings and caveats noted by the study authors: Only a few patients per response group were included in the TCR analyses, and the authors called for validation in larger cohorts. A higher pretreatment blood Treg/Th17 ratio correlated with both higher pretreatment blood TCRbeta clonality and lower post-treatment tumor TCRbeta clonality. After neoadjuvant nivolumab, significantly higher T cell clonality (Gini index) was found within PBMCs in non-responders than in responders.

V loses 3 bases, J loses 6 bases, and the germline ends lie 6 bases apart. From a lookup of the germline V gene, CDR1 and CDR2 are MGHRA and YSYEKL. The CDR3 runs 11 amino acids, cysteine and phenylalanine included. Just the 33-base CDR3 DNA is kept, in frame starting at base 1. The chain is encoded by TRBV4-1 joined to TRBJ2-7; too little of a D gene remains to name it. This TCR came from a person aged 35-79 years with oral cavity squamous cell carcinoma. Sequencing used PBMCs, obtained after nivolumab (anti-PD-1) treatment. Here is the DNA: TGCGCCAGCAGCCATAGGTTCGAGCAGTACTTC. The encoded protein is CASSHRFEQYF.